These 8 T cell receptor beta chains share one sample of origin, sequenced in a study of blood T cell repertoires in COVID-19. TCRdb keeps only in-frame clones here, not all; method: immunoSEQ multiplex PCR. The table records some 330,000 clones, 75% to 90% of them present only once. The sequenced sample was PBMCs or T cells enriched from blood (not recorded which). The receptors were gathered from a woman aged 45-65 years who had recovered from COVID-19.

The J gene is TRBJ2-7, the V gene TRBV7-8; maybe TRBD2 (5 bases). CDR1 is SGHVS, CDR2 FQNEAQ, per germline. The CDR3 runs to 15 residues. Trimming shortened V by 0 bases and J by 1 base, and 10 bases separated the two germline ends. The CDR3 DNA reads TGTGCCAGCAGCTTAGCGGGAGTTCTATCCTACGAGCAGTACTTC. Translated: CASSLAGVLSYEQYF.

The gene calls are TRBV4-3 and TRBJ2-5; D is perhaps TRBD2 (6 bases). CDR3 length: 15 amino acids. Germline V gene data show CDR1 as LGHNA and CDR2 as YSLEER. V was shortened by 1 base and J by 2 bases, with 11 bases between the two germline ends. For the CDR3, the DNA is TGCGCCAGCAGCCAAGGCGCGGGGAAACAAGAGACCCAGTACTTC. Its protein is CASSQGAGKQETQYF.

The chain recombines TRBV27 with TRBJ2-1; 7 positions agree with TRBD2. The CDR3 covers 19 residues. Germline-derived CDR1 and CDR2 are MNHEY and SMNVEV (reference sequence). V lost 5 bases and J lost 1; bases outside the gene matches: 17. CDR3 residues: CASSVTLGGSAFSYNEQFF. The CDR3, as DNA: TGTGCCAGCAGTGTAACCCTCGGCGGGAGTGCCTTTTCCTACAATGAGCAGTTCTTC.

The J gene is TRBJ1-4, the V gene TRBV5-6, with 9 nucleotides matching TRBD1. Germline CDR1 SGHDT, CDR2 YYEEEE. The CDR3 runs 16 residues. The ends lost 4 bases at V and 6 bases at J; junction bases unmatched: 10. The CDR3 DNA reads as TGTGCCAGCAGCCCCCCGCCGCGGACAGGGGATGAAAAACTGTTTTTT. It yields the protein CASSPPPRTGDEKLFF.

J is TRBJ1-2 and V is TRBV4-1; unclear D gene. Germline lookup yields CDR1 MGHRA and CDR2 YSYEKL. The ends were cut back, 0 bases at V and 7 bases at J, with 12 bases in the middle. CDR3 length: 14 amino acids. The CDR3 DNA follows: TGCGCCAGCAGCCAAGATTGGAGAGTGGGTGGCTACACCTTC. Its protein is CASSQDWRVGGYTF.

The V call is TRBV9, the J call TRBJ1-6; 8 bases agree with TRBD1. V trimming: 0 bases; J trimming: 0 bases; junction bases outside the gene matches: 5. From germline, CDR1 is SGDLS and CDR2 YYNGEE. The CDR3 contains 18 residues. CDR3: CASSVGTGHGSYNSPLHF. CDR3 nucleotide sequence: TGTGCCAGCAGCGTAGGGACAGGGCACGGCTCCTATAATTCACCCCTCCACTTT.

The chain couples TRBV3-1 (or the pseudogene TRBV3-2) to TRBJ2-2; 8 bases align to TRBD2. The junction had 7 bases not matched to a gene; V was cut back by 8 bases and J by 2 bases. Looked up from germline, CDR1 is LGHDT and CDR2 is YNNKEL (reference sequence). The CDR3 sequence is 15 residues long. CDR3 protein: CASLRGGSNTGELFF. CDR3 nucleotide sequence: TGTGCCAGCCTCCGCGGGGGGTCAAACACCGGGGAGCTGTTTTTT.

This chain links TRBV13 with TRBJ2-1; D ambiguous. CDR3 size: 15 residues. CDR1 is PRHDT, CDR2 FYEKMQ, per germline (reference sequence). V was cut by 1 base and J by 0 bases, with 7 bases left in between. CDR3 bases: TGTGCCAGCAGCTTAGATCCCATCTCCTACAATGAGCAGTTCTTC. The encoded protein is CASSLDPISYNEQFF.